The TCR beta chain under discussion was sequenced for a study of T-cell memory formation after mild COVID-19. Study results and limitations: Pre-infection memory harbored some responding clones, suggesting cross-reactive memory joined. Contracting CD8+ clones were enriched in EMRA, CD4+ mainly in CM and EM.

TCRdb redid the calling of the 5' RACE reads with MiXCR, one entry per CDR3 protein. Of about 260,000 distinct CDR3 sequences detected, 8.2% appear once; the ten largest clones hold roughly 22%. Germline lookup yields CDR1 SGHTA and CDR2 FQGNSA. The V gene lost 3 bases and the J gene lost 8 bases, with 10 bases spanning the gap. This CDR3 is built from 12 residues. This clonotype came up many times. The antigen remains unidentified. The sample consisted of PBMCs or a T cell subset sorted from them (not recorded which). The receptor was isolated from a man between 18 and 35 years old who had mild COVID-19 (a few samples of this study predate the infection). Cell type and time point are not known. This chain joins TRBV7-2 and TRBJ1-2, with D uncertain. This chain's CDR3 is CASSLRRGGYTF. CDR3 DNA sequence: TGTGCCAGCAGCTTGCGCCGTGGAGGCTACACCTTC.